This T cell receptor beta chain was obtained from a study of identical twins. Study-wide results and limits: Out-of-frame alpha sequences shared by twins were enriched for low generation probability. While abundant cord blood beta clonotypes carried fewer insertions, memory repertoires showed no such pattern.

Every one of the donors was a healthy Caucasian. This clonotype was detected only a few times. The target antigen is unknown. CDR1 and CDR2 from the germline V gene are MNHNS and SASEGT. V shed 5 bases, J shed 1 base, and the junction held 9 bases outside the gene matches. There are 16 residues in the CDR3. It was template switching that added a universal primer site, and there were unique molecular identifiers on the cDNA. TCRdb reanalysed the 5' RACE reads using MiXCR and keeps one entry per CDR3 protein. The sample consists of about 690,000 distinct CDR3 sequences, 5.5% to 6.5% of them appearing once.

The chain recombines TRBV6-1 with TRBJ2-3; 7 nucleotides agree with TRBD2. Sequenced sample: naive T cells sorted from blood. This TCR was sampled from a man between 18 and 29 years old in good health. CDR3 residues: CASSLQGLKGTDTQYF. As DNA, the CDR3 is TGTGCCAGCAGTCTCCAGGGACTAAAAGGCACAGATACGCAGTATTTT.